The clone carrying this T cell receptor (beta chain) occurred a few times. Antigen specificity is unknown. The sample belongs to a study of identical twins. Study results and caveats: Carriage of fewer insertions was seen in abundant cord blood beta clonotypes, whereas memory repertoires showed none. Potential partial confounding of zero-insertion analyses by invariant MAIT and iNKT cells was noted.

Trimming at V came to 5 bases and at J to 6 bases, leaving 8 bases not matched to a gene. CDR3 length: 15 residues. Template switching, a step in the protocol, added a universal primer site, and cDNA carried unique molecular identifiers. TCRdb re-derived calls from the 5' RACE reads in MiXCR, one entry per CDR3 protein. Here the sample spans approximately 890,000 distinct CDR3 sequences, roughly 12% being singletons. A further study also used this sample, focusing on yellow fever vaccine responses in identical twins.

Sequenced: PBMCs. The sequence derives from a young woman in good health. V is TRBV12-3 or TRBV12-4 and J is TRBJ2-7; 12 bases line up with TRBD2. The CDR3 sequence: CASSLRLAGDSEQYF. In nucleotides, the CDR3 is TGTGCCAGCAGTCTCCGACTAGCGGGAGATTCCGAGCAGTACTTC.